This passage covers 19 T cell receptor beta chains from one sample sequenced in a study of T cell responses to AZD1222 COVID-19 vaccine. Sequencing used immunoSEQ multiplex PCR; TCRdb keeps in-frame clones, though not all of them. The table shows about 93,000 clones, with more than 80% occurring only once. The material was peripheral blood, obtained 28 days after the second AZD1222 dose. The receptors originated from an adult who received the AZD1222 COVID-19 vaccine.

The chain has TRBV5-8 and TRBJ2-7; 7 positions match TRBD2. The trim removed 4 bases at V and 2 bases at J, leaving 3 bases unmatched. This CDR3 spans 13 amino acids. In germline, CDR1 is SGHTS, CDR2 YDEGEE. CDR3: CASSGLGAYEQYF. Here the CDR3 DNA reads TGTGCCAGCAGCGGACTAGGGGCCTACGAGCAGTACTTC.

V usage is TRBV19 and J usage is TRBJ2-7; TRBD1 matches at 8 bases. Germline V gene lookup returns CDR1 LNHDA and CDR2 SQIVND (reference sequence). The trim removed 3 bases at V and 0 bases at J, leaving 1 base unmatched. The CDR3 totals 14 residues. CDR3 region: CASSIDRGSYEQYF. Here the CDR3 DNA reads TGTGCCAGTAGTATTGACAGGGGCTCCTACGAGCAGTACTTC.

This clone was seen only once. The rearrangement joins TRBV19 to TRBJ1-2; 9 bases line up with TRBD1. J gave up 6 bases and V 5 bases, and 7 bases lay outside the gene matches. Germline CDR1 and CDR2: LNHDA and SQIVND (reference sequence). The CDR3 sequence is 14 residues long. For the CDR3, the DNA is TGTGCCAGTAGTGTACCCGGGACAGGGAATGGCTACACCTTC. Its protein is CASSVPGTGNGYTF.

This sequence joins TRBV6-2 or TRBV6-3 and TRBJ1-4; 9 bases match TRBD1. Unmatched junction bases numbered 9, after V lost 0 bases and J lost 13 bases. Germline loops: CDR1 MNHEY, CDR2 SVGEGT. This CDR3 contains 15 residues. The CDR3 DNA is TGTGCCAGCAGTTACTCACCGGACAGGGGATTAAGACTGTTTTTT. It yields the protein CASSYSPDRGLRLFF.

The V call is TRBV19, the J call TRBJ2-3, with TRBD2 as a possible D gene (6 bases). There are 13 residues in the CDR3. Germline V lookup: CDR1 LNHDA, CDR2 SQIVND (reference sequence). The germline V and J ends were trimmed by 7 bases and 1 base, with 9 bases remaining between them. Here the CDR3 reads CASTRDRTDTQYF. The CDR3 region has the DNA TGTGCCAGTACGCGGGACCGCACAGATACGCAGTATTTT.

The chain carries TRBV5-1 and TRBJ1-2; D is uncertain. Trimming took 2 bases from V and 5 from J, leaving 7 bases between them. The CDR3 is 12 residues long. Looked up from germline, CDR1 is SGHRS and CDR2 is YFSETQ. The CDR3 is CASSLTEYGYTF. The CDR3 DNA follows: TGCGCCAGCAGCTTAACAGAGTATGGCTACACCTTC.

The gene calls are TRBV29-1 and TRBJ2-2; D tentatively fits TRBD1 or TRBD2 (5 bases each). V shed 6 bases and J shed 3 bases, with 14 bases lying between them. CDR1 is SQVTM, CDR2 ANQGSEA, per germline. CDR3 length: 14 residues. The CDR3, as DNA: TGCAGCGTGGGAACCGGGACCGACACCGGGGAGCTGTTTTTT. Its protein is CSVGTGTDTGELFF.

This rearrangement joins TRBV5-6 to TRBJ2-1; D perhaps matches TRBD2 (6 bases). The CDR3 is 13 residues long. Germline V gene sequence: CDR1 SGHDT, CDR2 YYEEEE. Trimming took off 4 bases at V and 7 bases at J, with 12 bases between the two ends. CDR3 in DNA: TGTGCCAGCAGCACGGAGGGGTTGAATGAGCAGTTCTTC. This encodes CASSTEGLNEQFF.

V usage is TRBV27 and J usage is TRBJ1-1; the match to TRBD1 covers 7 bases. Germline values: CDR1 MNHEY, CDR2 SMNVEV (reference sequence). V shed 5 bases and J 7 bases; nucleotides not matched to a gene: 7. The CDR3 has 13 amino acids. The CDR3 loop is CASSPSHRGEAFF. CDR3 DNA: TGTGCCAGCAGTCCCAGCCACAGGGGTGAAGCTTTCTTT.

This clone came up a few times. CDR3 loop: CASSPGMNTEAFF. Written as DNA, the CDR3 is TGTGCCAGCAGCCCAGGAATGAACACTGAAGCTTTCTTT. This chain joins TRBV11-2 and TRBJ1-1; D remains unclear. This CDR3 is 13 amino acids long. Germline loops: CDR1 SGHAT, CDR2 FQNNGV. The V gene lost 5 bases and the J gene lost 0 bases, with 7 bases spanning the gap.

The V and J genes are TRBV19 and TRBJ1-2; tentatively, D is TRBD1 (5 bases). The CDR3 is 15 residues long. Germline values: CDR1 LNHDA, CDR2 SQIVND (reference sequence). The V and J ends lost 2 bases and 5 bases respectively, with 15 bases between them. The CDR3 here is CASSIRGGSTYGYTF. The CDR3 coding sequence is TGTGCCAGTAGTATACGTGGGGGTAGCACGTATGGCTACACCTTC.

The V gene is TRBV19, the J gene TRBJ1-5, with 11 bases that match TRBD1. CDR3 length equals 17 residues. Germline V lookup: CDR1 LNHDA, CDR2 SQIVND (reference sequence). V was pared by 5 bases and J by 0 bases, with 6 bases of the junction left unmatched. The CDR3 sequence: CASSFRTGGSSNQPQHF. The CDR3 nucleotides read TGTGCCAGTAGTTTCCGGACAGGGGGCAGTAGCAATCAGCCCCAGCATTTT.

The rearrangement uses TRBV18 and TRBJ1-5; no clear D gene. The CDR3 has 17 residues. Germline V lookup: CDR1 KGHSH, CDR2 LQKENI. Trimming took off 3 bases at V and 0 bases at J, with 15 bases between the two ends. As DNA, the CDR3 is TGTGCCAGCTCACCTAAACAATCTGAGAATAGCAATCAGCCCCAGCATTTT. Its translation is CASSPKQSENSNQPQHF.

The chain recombines TRBV29-1 with TRBJ1-2; unclear D gene. V was shortened by 1 base and J by 2 bases, with 8 bases between the two germline ends. CDR3 length: 13 residues. Germline assignment: CDR1 SQVTM and CDR2 ANQGSEA. CDR3 in amino acids: CSVEGRANYGYTF. The CDR3 DNA sequence: TGCAGCGTTGAAGGAAGGGCCAACTATGGCTACACCTTC.

This chain links TRBV6-5 with TRBJ2-3, with 11 bases matching TRBD2. This CDR3 region has 15 residues. The V gene's germline CDR1 is MNHEY and CDR2 SVGAGI. J lost 4 bases, V lost 9 bases, and 9 bases had no gene match. The CDR3 protein is CASTGTSGRADTQYF. CDR3 DNA sequence: TGTGCCAGTACTGGAACTAGCGGGAGAGCAGATACGCAGTATTTT.

The chain couples TRBV21-1 to TRBJ1-1. TRBV21-1 is an annotated pseudogene. The CDR3 has 14 residues. CDR3 loop: CASSKVKGRTEAFF. The DNA of the CDR3 is TGTGCCAGCAGCAAAGTAAAGGGACGCACTGAAGCTTTCTTT.

The CDR3: CASSDGEGQPQHF. Written as DNA, the CDR3 is TGTGCCAGCAGTGACGGGGAAGGACAGCCCCAGCATTTT. The rearrangement joins TRBV2 to TRBJ1-5; D call uncertain. Per germline, CDR1 SNHLY and CDR2 FYNNEI. The CDR3 spans 13 residues. V was cut by 3 bases and J by 7 bases, with 10 bases left in between.

The rearrangement uses TRBV5-8 and TRBJ1-1; a possible D gene is TRBD1 (6 bases). V dropped 3 bases and J dropped 1 base, with 22 bases sitting between them. The length of the CDR3 is 18 residues. Germline V gives CDR1 SGHTS, CDR2 YDEGEE. The CDR3 spells CASSSGGGRVRRNTEAFF. In DNA form, the CDR3 reads TGTGCCAGCAGCTCGGGGGGCGGGAGGGTTCGGAGGAACACTGAAGCTTTCTTT.

This clone has just one count. The chain employs TRBV2 and TRBJ2-3; 7 positions match TRBD2. CDR1 and CDR2 (germline): SNHLY, FYNNEI. Trimming cost V 1 base and J 1 base; bases outside gene matches: 2. The CDR3 has 15 amino acids. The CDR3 spells CASSEGLAGTDTQYF. DNA of the CDR3: TGTGCCAGCAGTGAAGGGCTAGCGGGCACAGATACGCAGTATTTT.